This TCR beta chain was identified during a study of blood T cell repertoires in COVID-19. Cohort assignment relied on participant-reported clinical history. The repertoire was sequenced with immunoSEQ multiplex PCR; TCRdb's copy has only in-frame clones and lacks some. The sample comprises about 270,000 clones, 89% of which are singletons, and roughly 1.9% rests with the top ten. Germline CDR1 KGHSY, CDR2 FQNENV. CDR3 length: 15 amino acids. V gave up 2 bases and J gave up 6 bases, with 14 bases separating them. The sequencing input was PBMCs or T cells enriched from blood (not recorded which). This sequence originates from a woman in her sixties who had recovered from COVID-19. The J gene is TRBJ1-5, the V gene TRBV16; TRBD1 is a possible D gene (6 bases). The CDR3 DNA sequence: TGTGCCAGCAGCCAAGAACAGGGAATCACTCAGCCCCAGCATTTT. Translation: CASSQEQGITQPQHF.